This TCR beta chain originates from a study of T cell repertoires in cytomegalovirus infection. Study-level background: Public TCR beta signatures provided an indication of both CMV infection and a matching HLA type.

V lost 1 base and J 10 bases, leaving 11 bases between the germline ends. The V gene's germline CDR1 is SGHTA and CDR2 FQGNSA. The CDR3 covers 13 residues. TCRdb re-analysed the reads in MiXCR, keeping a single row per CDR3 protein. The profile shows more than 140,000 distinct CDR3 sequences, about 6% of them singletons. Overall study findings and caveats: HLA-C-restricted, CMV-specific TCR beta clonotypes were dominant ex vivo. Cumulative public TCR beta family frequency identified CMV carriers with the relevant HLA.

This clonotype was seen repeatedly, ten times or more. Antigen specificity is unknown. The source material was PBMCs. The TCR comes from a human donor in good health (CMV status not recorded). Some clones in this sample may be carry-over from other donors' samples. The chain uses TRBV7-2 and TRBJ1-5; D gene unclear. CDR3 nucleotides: TGTGCCAGCAGCTTAGGGATCCAAGGACCCCAGCATTTT. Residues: CASSLGIQGPQHF.